This T cell receptor beta chain is drawn from a study of T-cell reconstitution after alpha-beta-depleted transplantation in children. The CDR3 sequence is 15 residues long. The germline gives CDR1 SGHTA, CDR2 FQGNSA. J was trimmed by 4 bases and V by 6 bases; bases with no gene match: 11. For TCRbeta, the library was prepared with unique molecular identifiers. MiXCR, applied by TCRdb to the PCR reads, yields one record per CDR3 protein. The data contain around 4,000 distinct CDR3 sequences, under 25% of them seen just once; the ten biggest clones take up about 61%. This clonotype is large. What it binds is unknown. Study observations and caveats: Reports say that about two months after transplant, the alpha-beta T cells came out of several hundred graft clones that had expanded.

The chain has TRBV7-2 and TRBJ2-5, with 7 bases identical to TRBD2. The sequence derives from a boy in the first two years of life who had a stem cell transplant for acute myeloid leukemia, so the T cells may come from the graft donor. The sequencing used PBMCs, mostly from graft donor cells, collected 60 days after TCRalphabeta/CD19-depleted stem cell transplant. The chain's CDR3 is CASRGLAGEGETQYF. In DNA, the CDR3 is TGTGCCAGCAGGGGACTGGCGGGGGAGGGAGAGACCCAGTACTTC.